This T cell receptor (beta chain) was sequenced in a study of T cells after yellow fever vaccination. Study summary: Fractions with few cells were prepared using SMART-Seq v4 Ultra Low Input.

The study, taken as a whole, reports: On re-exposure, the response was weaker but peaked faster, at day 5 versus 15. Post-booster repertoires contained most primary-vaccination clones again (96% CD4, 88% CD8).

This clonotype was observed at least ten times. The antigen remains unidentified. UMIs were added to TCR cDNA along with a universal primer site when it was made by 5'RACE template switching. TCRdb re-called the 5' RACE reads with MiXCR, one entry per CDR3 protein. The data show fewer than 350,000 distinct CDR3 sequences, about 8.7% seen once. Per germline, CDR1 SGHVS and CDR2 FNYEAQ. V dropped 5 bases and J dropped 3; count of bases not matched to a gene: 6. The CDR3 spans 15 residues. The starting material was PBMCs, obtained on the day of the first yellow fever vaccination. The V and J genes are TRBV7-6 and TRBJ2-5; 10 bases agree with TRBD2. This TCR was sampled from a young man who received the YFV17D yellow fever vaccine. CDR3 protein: CASSQPGLAEETQYF. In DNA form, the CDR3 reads TGTGCCAGCAGCCAACCAGGACTAGCGGAAGAGACCCAGTACTTC.